This TCR beta chain was documented in a study of T cells in localized non-small cell lung cancer. Study-level points and caveats: It was uninvolved adjacent lung that showed the highest T cell clonality, exceeding tumor. Longer overall survival was associated with a higher density of T cells in the blood.

This clone was counted a few times. Its antigen is still unknown. Repertoires were generated with immunoSEQ multiplex PCR, while TCRdb's copy carries only in-frame clones and drops some. This sample has some 5,000 clones, with roughly half found just once. Germline-derived CDR1 and CDR2 are SGHDN and FVKESK. The ends were cut back, 4 bases at V and 2 bases at J, with 9 bases in the middle. The CDR3 has 14 residues. This specimen consisted of lymph node tissue, obtained before any cancer treatment. The rearrangement joins TRBV14 to TRBJ2-1; D not certain. The receptor's source is a male donor aged 60 or over with stage I squamous cell lung carcinoma. CDR3 amino acids: CASSLRAAYNEQFF. For the CDR3, the DNA is TGTGCCAGCAGCCTCCGGGCAGCCTACAATGAGCAGTTCTTC.